The text below deals with one T cell receptor beta chain. What it binds is not known. The CDR3 extends over 13 amino acids. The V and J ends lost 5 bases and 7 bases respectively, with 14 bases between them. The germline V gene encodes CDR1 GTSNPN and CDR2 SVGIG (reference sequence). This record belongs to a study of T cell responses to AZD1222 COVID-19 vaccine. Study-level information: The analysis combined second doses at about 4 or about 12 weeks.

Study observations and caveats: Spike was spanned by vaccine-associated CD4 TCRs, which were dominant at 160-218 and 743-854. Baseline serostatus was positive in only six AZD1222 recipients.

Sequencing used immunoSEQ multiplex PCR; TCRdb keeps in-frame clones, though not all of them. Among roughly 80,000 clones listed, roughly 90% were seen once. V usage is TRBV30 and J usage is TRBJ1-4, with D tentatively TRBD1 (5 bases). The receptor was derived from an adult in good health. This specimen was peripheral blood, taken on day 0 of AZD1222 vaccination. CDR3 sequence reads: CAWAGGRSEKLFF. The CDR3 DNA reads TGTGCCTGGGCGGGGGGAAGGAGTGAAAAACTGTTTTTT.